These 29 T cell receptor beta chains originate from one sample sequenced in a study of T cells in Graves' hyperthyroidism and ophthalmopathy. Template material for amplifying TCR beta CDR3 regions consisted of RNA transcripts. RT-PCR in the first round (using the HTBI primer set) targeted the TCR CDR3. TCRdb fed the multiplex PCR reads into MiXCR, producing one record per CDR3 protein. Of about 300,000 distinct CDR3 sequences listed, around a sixth are singletons. What was sequenced was blood. These receptors were obtained from a young man with Graves' hyperthyroidism.

This sequence joins TRBV4-2 and TRBJ2-7; 8 bases align to TRBD2. The germline gives CDR1 LGHNA, CDR2 YNFKEQ. This CDR3 has 15 residues. The V segment lost 0 bases and the J segment 4 bases; nucleotides outside the gene matches: 5. Here the CDR3 DNA reads TGTGCCAGCAGCCAAGAAGGACTAGCCGAGTACGAGCAGTACTTC. It is translated as CASSQEGLAEYEQYF.

This clonotype was observed at least ten times. The rearrangement uses TRBV12-3 or TRBV12-4 and TRBJ2-3; D gene unclear. Between the trimmed V and J ends, which lost 7 bases and 6 bases, there was a span of 14 bases. The CDR3 extends over 13 amino acids. CDR3 DNA: TGTGCCAGCACCCCCCAACGTGGTGATACGCAGTATTTT. Protein product: CASTPQRGDTQYF.

This clonotype has at least ten counts. The CDR3: CASSPWTGPQWTQYF. The DNA of the CDR3 is TGTGCCAGCAGCCCCTGGACAGGGCCGCAATGGACCCAGTACTTC. The V call is TRBV2, the J call TRBJ2-5, with 8 bases matching TRBD1. CDR1 and CDR2 from the germline V gene are SNHLY and FYNNEI. V shed 6 bases and J 7 bases; nucleotides not matched to a gene: 13. This CDR3 region has 15 residues.

This clonotype was seen more than once but under ten times. This sequence joins TRBV19 and TRBJ1-1; no definite D call. CDR1 and CDR2 (germline): LNHDA, SQIVND (reference sequence). V shed 6 bases and J shed 4 bases, with 15 bases lying between them. This CDR3 contains 14 residues. CDR3 loop: CASSVGQWGTEAFF. CDR3 DNA: TGTGCCAGTAGCGTCGGGCAGTGGGGCACTGAAGCTTTCTTT.

Ten or more counts support this clonotype. The J gene is TRBJ2-7, the V gene TRBV3-1; 7 bases agree with TRBD2. J was trimmed by 3 bases and V by 6 bases; bases with no gene match: 11. CDR3 length equals 15 residues. From germline, CDR1 is LGHDT and CDR2 YNNKEL (reference sequence). The DNA of the CDR3 is TGTGCCAGCAGGCAGGCAAAGGCGGGAGTCTACGAGCAGTACTTC. The encoded protein is CASRQAKAGVYEQYF.

This clonotype was seen many times. The rearrangement uses TRBV7-3 and TRBJ2-3; a weak D match, TRBD2 (6 bases). The CDR3 spans 15 residues. Germline V CDR1 and CDR2: SGHTA, FQGTGA. V was clipped by 5 bases and J by 4 bases, with 16 bases between them. The CDR3 is CASSPNPGSSDTQYF. The CDR3 DNA is TGTGCCAGCAGCCCGAACCCCGGGAGTTCAGATACGCAGTATTTT.

The chain couples TRBV15 to TRBJ2-5; TRBD1 agrees at 9 bases. CDR1 LNHNV and CDR2 YYDKDF come from the germline V gene (reference sequence). V gave up 8 bases and J gave up 2 bases; unmatched junction bases: 21. This CDR3 contains 19 residues. The CDR3 DNA reads as TGTGCCACCCGCACCCCTTCTCCACCCGGGACAGGGTTTCAAGAGACCCAGTACTTC. Translating it yields CATRTPSPPGTGFQETQYF.

This chain links TRBV5-5 with TRBJ2-5, with D possibly being TRBD1 or TRBD2 (5 bases each). The germline V gene encodes CDR1 SGHKS and CDR2 YYEKEE (reference sequence). CDR3 length: 14 amino acids. The germline V and J ends were trimmed by 1 base and 2 bases, with 9 bases remaining between them. The CDR3 coding sequence is TGTGCCAGCAGCTTGCCGTGGGGGCAAGAGACCCAGTACTTC. The encoded protein is CASSLPWGQETQYF.

The chain uses TRBV7-9 and TRBJ2-3, with 13 bases that match TRBD2. The germline V gene has CDR1 SEHNR and CDR2 FQNEAQ (reference sequence). V was pared by 5 bases and J by 6 bases, with 8 bases of the junction left unmatched. The CDR3 contains 16 residues. In DNA form, the CDR3 reads TGTGCCAGCAGCACTACTAGCGGGAGGGCCGCGGATACGCAGTATTTT. It codes for CASSTTSGRAADTQYF.

Many counts were recorded for this clonotype. The chain couples TRBV12-3 or TRBV12-4 to TRBJ2-7, with TRBD2 identical over 10 bases. This CDR3 spans 14 amino acids. V lost 6 bases to trimming and J lost 1 base; unmatched junction nucleotides: 3. For the CDR3, the DNA is TGTGCCAGCAGAAGGACTAGCGGTTCCTACGAGCAGTACTTC. Amino acid sequence: CASRRTSGSYEQYF.

This clonotype was seen many times. The chain couples TRBV30 to TRBJ1-1; the D gene is possibly TRBD1 (5 bases). CDR3 length: 15 residues. Germline CDR1 and CDR2: GTSNPN and SVGIG (reference sequence). Between the trimmed V and J ends, which lost 0 bases and 5 bases, there was a span of 16 bases. CDR3: CAWSVSAGEATEAFF. CDR3 coding DNA: TGTGCCTGGAGTGTATCAGCGGGGGAGGCGACTGAAGCTTTCTTT.

This clonotype has only a few counts. The chain recombines TRBV20-1 with TRBJ2-7, with D perhaps matching TRBD1 or TRBD2 (5 bases each). V dropped 0 bases and J dropped 2 bases, with 11 bases sitting between them. From germline, CDR1 is DFQATT and CDR2 SNEGSKA (reference sequence). The CDR3 runs to 14 residues. The DNA of the CDR3 is TGCAGTGCTAGAGACTGGTTGGGACCCTACGAGCAGTACTTC. Protein product: CSARDWLGPYEQYF.

The CDR3 coding sequence is TGTGCCAGCAGCCCCTCCTTTGCCACGAACACTGAAGCTTTCTTT. It is translated as CASSPSFATNTEAFF. V usage is TRBV7-2 and J usage is TRBJ1-1, with D unresolved. Germline V lookup: CDR1 SGHTA, CDR2 FQGNSA. V was shortened by 5 bases and J by 1 base, with 14 bases between the two germline ends. The CDR3 is 15 amino acids.

This clonotype occurred a few times. J is TRBJ2-7 and V is TRBV7-6; possible D gene TRBD1, 5 bases. The CDR3 totals 15 residues. Germline CDR1 reads SGHVS; CDR2 reads FNYEAQ. Trimming removed 1 base at V and 2 bases at J, with 12 bases between. Here the CDR3 DNA reads TGTGCCAGCAGCTTAGTTGCAGGGCCCACCTACGAGCAGTACTTC. Its translation is CASSLVAGPTYEQYF.

This clonotype was detected many times. V usage is TRBV27 and J usage is TRBJ2-1; TRBD2 agrees at 9 bases. Germline CDR1 is MNHEY and CDR2 is SMNVEV (reference sequence). V shed 3 bases, J shed 8 bases, and the junction held 2 bases outside the gene matches. The CDR3 is 13 residues long. The CDR3 DNA follows: TGTGCCAGCAGTTTGACTAGCGGCTATGAGCAGTTCTTC. It translates to CASSLTSGYEQFF.

V is TRBV19 and J is TRBJ1-6; D is perhaps TRBD1 (6 bases). Trimming took 7 bases from V and 12 from J, leaving 22 bases between them. Germline V gives CDR1 LNHDA, CDR2 SQIVND (reference sequence). CDR3 length equals 15 residues. CDR3 residues: CASTGRGDPRKPLHF. The CDR3 nucleotides read TGTGCCAGTACCGGCAGGGGAGATCCTAGGAAACCCCTCCACTTT.

This clonotype was picked up a small number of times. V is TRBV20-1 and J is TRBJ1-6; D gene uncertain. The ends were cut back, 1 base at V and 5 bases at J, with 6 bases in the middle. The CDR3 is made up of 13 amino acids. The V gene's germline CDR1 is DFQATT and CDR2 SNEGSKA (reference sequence). The DNA of the CDR3 is TGCAGTGCTAGAGCACCGGATAATTCACCCCTCCACTTT. This gives the protein CSARAPDNSPLHF.

This clonotype was picked up a small number of times. At one boundary the junction diverges from the germline segment, which might be a read error. The J gene is TRBJ2-2, the V gene TRBV19; 9 nucleotides match TRBD2. The CDR3 contains 14 residues. Germline V lookup: CDR1 LNHDA, CDR2 SQIVND (reference sequence). DNA of the CDR3: TGTGCCAGTAGGATAGCGGGAGCGGGCGGGGAGCTGTTTTTT. Translation: CASRIAGAGGELFF.

This clonotype has more than one count but fewer than ten. The chain uses TRBV24-1 and TRBJ2-3, with D perhaps matching TRBD2 (5 bases). The CDR3 has 13 amino acids. Trimming pared 9 bases from V and 4 bases from J, leaving 13 bases between. From germline, CDR1 is KGHDR and CDR2 SFDVKD. The CDR3 protein is CATAAEVSDTQYF. The CDR3, as DNA: TGTGCCACCGCGGCGGAGGTTTCAGATACGCAGTATTTT.

The rearrangement joins TRBV27 to TRBJ1-3; D unresolved. The V and J ends lost 6 bases and 7 bases respectively, with 10 bases between them. CDR3 length: 12 amino acids. Germline-derived CDR1 and CDR2 are MNHEY and SMNVEV (reference sequence). In DNA form, the CDR3 reads TGTGCCAGCAGAAGGTCTTGGAACACCATATATTTT. This encodes CASRRSWNTIYF.

V usage is TRBV5-1 and J usage is TRBJ1-1; no clear D gene. The CDR3 runs 14 residues. The germline V gene encodes CDR1 SGHRS and CDR2 YFSETQ. Between the trimmed V and J ends, which lost 1 base and 2 bases, there was a span of 9 bases. The CDR3 loop reads CASSLSAGNTEAFF. The DNA of the CDR3 is TGCGCCAGCAGCTTGAGCGCCGGCAACACTGAAGCTTTCTTT.

This clonotype was seen ten or more times. The rearrangement uses TRBV11-2 and TRBJ2-7; perhaps TRBD1 as D (5 bases). V dropped 5 bases and J dropped 2 bases, with 13 bases sitting between them. The CDR3 sequence is 14 residues long. In germline, CDR1 is SGHAT, CDR2 FQNNGV. The CDR3, as DNA: TGTGCCAGCAGCGGGGCCCGGGTCGCCTACGAGCAGTACTTC. As protein: CASSGARVAYEQYF.

The chain uses TRBV29-1 and TRBJ2-7; 12 bases agree with TRBD1. Germline CDR1 reads SQVTM; CDR2 reads ANQGSEA. CDR3 length equals 15 residues. V shed 4 bases, J shed 3 bases, and the junction held 7 bases outside the gene matches. As DNA, the CDR3 is TGCAGCGTTGCCGCCGGGACAGGGGGCGTCTACGAGCAGTACTTC. This gives the protein CSVAAGTGGVYEQYF.

This clonotype was detected only a few times. The rearrangement uses TRBV6-1 and TRBJ2-2; D uncertain. V was trimmed by 6 bases and J by 1 base, leaving 12 bases between them. Germline V gene sequence: CDR1 MNHNS, CDR2 SASEGT. The CDR3 has 15 amino acids. The CDR3 spells CASSTLGWNTGELFF. Here the CDR3 DNA reads TGTGCCAGCAGCACTCTGGGATGGAACACCGGGGAGCTGTTTTTT.

This clonotype was found many times. This chain uses TRBV6-6 with TRBJ1-1; D is perhaps TRBD1 (5 bases). In germline, CDR1 is MNHNY, CDR2 SVGAGI (reference sequence). Trimming cost V 0 bases and J 3 bases, with 17 bases left between them. The CDR3 contains 17 residues. The CDR3 nucleotides read TGTGCCAGCAGTTACTCGTTCTCAGGGAGGGGAGACACTGAAGCTTTCTTT. This gives the protein CASSYSFSGRGDTEAFF.

Comments on this clonotype: This sequence may be a read error, since a much larger clone differs from it by one base. The rearrangement uses TRBV30 and TRBJ2-1; 9 bases map to TRBD2. CDR1 and CDR2 (germline): GTSNPN, SVGIG (reference sequence). The CDR3 covers 16 residues. Trimming took 4 bases from V and 3 from J; bases not matched to a gene: 10. The CDR3 DNA follows: TGTGCCTGGAATACCGATAGCGGGAGTTACTACAATGAGCAGTTCTTC. This codes for CAWNTDSGSYYNEQFF.

This clonotype was found a few times. The chain uses TRBV27 and TRBJ2-2; 9 bases align to TRBD2. From germline, CDR1 is MNHEY and CDR2 SMNVEV (reference sequence). This CDR3 comprises 17 residues. The J segment lost 1 base and the V segment lost 5 bases, leaving 8 bases of the junction unmatched. CDR3 sequence reads: CASSLPSGMGNTGELFF. CDR3 nucleotide sequence: TGTGCCAGCAGTCTACCTAGCGGGATGGGGAACACCGGGGAGCTGTTTTTT.

The rearrangement joins TRBV5-4 to TRBJ2-3, with TRBD2 matching 8 bases. V was pared by 4 bases and J by 6 bases, with 13 bases of the junction left unmatched. This CDR3 has 16 residues. Germline CDR1 and CDR2: SGHNT and YYREEE (reference sequence). CDR3 amino acids: CASSRTSGGKGDTQYF. DNA for the CDR3: TGTGCCAGCAGCCGTACTAGCGGAGGAAAGGGGGATACGCAGTATTTT.

This chain uses TRBV19 with TRBJ2-2; the D gene is possibly TRBD2 (6 bases). Trimming pared 3 bases from V and 5 bases from J, leaving 16 bases between. The germline V gene encodes CDR1 LNHDA and CDR2 SQIVND (reference sequence). The CDR3 sequence is 16 residues long. The CDR3 reads CASSIPRRAGTGELFF. As DNA, the CDR3 is TGTGCCAGTAGTATCCCTCGGAGGGCGGGGACCGGGGAGCTGTTTTTT.